The clone carrying this TCR beta chain was detected only a few times. Its antigen is unknown. With 60 Vbeta and 13 Jbeta primers, the PCR was carried out. Clones were sequenced by immunoSEQ multiplex PCR, and TCRdb holds only the in-frame ones, with some missing. The sample lists more than 85,000 clones; almost 70% were seen once. This entry is derived from a study of cytomegalovirus exposure and HLA in healthy donors. The study, taken as a whole, reports: Later analysis associated a missense DCLRE1C variant with TCR beta V- and J-gene trimming. The study put around 180 TCR beta chains on its list as cytomegalovirus-associated.

This TCR was recovered from a man aged 25-40 years in good health and CMV-seronegative. The sample was PBMCs.

The CDR3 DNA follows: TGTGCCAGCAGCTTGGCCGTAGGACTAGCGGAGGGAGAGACCCAGTACTTC. It translates to CASSLAVGLAEGETQYF. V and J are TRBV5-8 and TRBJ2-5, with 10 bases matching TRBD2. This CDR3 has 17 residues. J was trimmed by 4 bases and V by 0 bases; bases with no gene match: 9. Per the germline V gene, CDR1 is SGHTS and CDR2 is YDEGEE. Filled out from reference TRBV5-8 and TRBJ2-5, the complete variable domain reads EAGVTQSPTHLIKTRGQQATLRCSPISGHTSVYWYQQALGLGLQFLLWYDEGEERNRGNFPPRFSGRQFPNYSSELNVNALELEDSALYLCASSLAVGLAEGETQYFGPGTRLLVL.